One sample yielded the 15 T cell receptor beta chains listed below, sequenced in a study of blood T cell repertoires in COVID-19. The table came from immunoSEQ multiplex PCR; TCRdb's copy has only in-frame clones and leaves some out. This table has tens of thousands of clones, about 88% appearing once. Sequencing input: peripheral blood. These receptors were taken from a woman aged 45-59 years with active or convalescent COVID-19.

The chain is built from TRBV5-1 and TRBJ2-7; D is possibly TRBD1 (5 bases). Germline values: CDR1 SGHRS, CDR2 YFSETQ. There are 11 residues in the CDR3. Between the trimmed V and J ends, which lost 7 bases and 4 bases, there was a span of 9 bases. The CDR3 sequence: CASRSGYEQYF. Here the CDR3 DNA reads TGCGCCAGCCGTTCAGGGTACGAGCAGTACTTC.

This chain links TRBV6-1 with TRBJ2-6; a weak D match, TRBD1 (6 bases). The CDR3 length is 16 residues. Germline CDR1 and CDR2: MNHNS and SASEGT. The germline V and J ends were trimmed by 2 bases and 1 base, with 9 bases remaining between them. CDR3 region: CASSEFQGSGANVLTF. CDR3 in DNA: TGTGCCAGCAGTGAATTTCAGGGGTCTGGGGCCAACGTCCTGACTTTC.

The CDR3 loop is CASSLGGFGELFF. CDR3 coding DNA: TGCGCCAGCAGCTTGGGAGGCTTCGGGGAGCTGTTTTTT. This chain uses TRBV5-1 with TRBJ2-2, with D hard to call. Germline CDR1 is SGHRS and CDR2 is YFSETQ. V was cut by 0 bases and J by 7 bases, with 7 bases left in between. The CDR3 loop spans 13 amino acids.

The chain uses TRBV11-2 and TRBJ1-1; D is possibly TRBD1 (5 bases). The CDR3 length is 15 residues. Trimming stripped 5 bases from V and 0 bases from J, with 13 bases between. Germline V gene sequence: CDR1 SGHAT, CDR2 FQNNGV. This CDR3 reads CASSPMGQVNTEAFF. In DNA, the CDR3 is TGTGCCAGCAGCCCCATGGGGCAGGTGAACACTGAAGCTTTCTTT. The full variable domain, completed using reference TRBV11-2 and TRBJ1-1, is EAGVAQSPRYKIIEKRQSVAFWCNPISGHATLYWYQQILGQGPKLLIQFQNNGVVDDSQLPKDRFSAERLKGVDSTLKIQPAKLEDSAVYLCASSPMGQVNTEAFFGQGTRLTVV.

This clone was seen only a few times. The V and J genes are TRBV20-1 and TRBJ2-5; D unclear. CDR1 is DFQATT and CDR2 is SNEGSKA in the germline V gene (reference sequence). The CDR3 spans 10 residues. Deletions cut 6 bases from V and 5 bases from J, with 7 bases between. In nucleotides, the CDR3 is TGCAGTGCCAGGTGGGAGACCCAGTACTTC. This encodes CSARWETQYF.

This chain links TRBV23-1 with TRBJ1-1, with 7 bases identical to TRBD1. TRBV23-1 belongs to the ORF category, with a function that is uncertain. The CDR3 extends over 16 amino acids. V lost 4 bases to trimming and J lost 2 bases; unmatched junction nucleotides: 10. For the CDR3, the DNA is TGCGCCAGCAGTCTGGGGACAGACCGAGAAAACACTGAAGCTTTCTTT. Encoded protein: CASSLGTDRENTEAFF.

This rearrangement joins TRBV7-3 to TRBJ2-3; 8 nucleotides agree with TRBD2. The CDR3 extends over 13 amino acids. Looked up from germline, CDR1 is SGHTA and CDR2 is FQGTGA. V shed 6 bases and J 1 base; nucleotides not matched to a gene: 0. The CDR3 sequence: CASRREGTDTQYF. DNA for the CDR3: TGTGCCAGCAGGCGGGAGGGCACAGATACGCAGTATTTT.

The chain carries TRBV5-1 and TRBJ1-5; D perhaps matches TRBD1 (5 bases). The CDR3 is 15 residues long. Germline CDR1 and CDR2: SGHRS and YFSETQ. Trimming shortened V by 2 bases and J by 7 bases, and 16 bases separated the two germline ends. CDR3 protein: CASSFLPGREQPQHF. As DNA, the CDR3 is TGCGCCAGCAGCTTTTTGCCAGGGAGGGAGCAGCCCCAGCATTTT.

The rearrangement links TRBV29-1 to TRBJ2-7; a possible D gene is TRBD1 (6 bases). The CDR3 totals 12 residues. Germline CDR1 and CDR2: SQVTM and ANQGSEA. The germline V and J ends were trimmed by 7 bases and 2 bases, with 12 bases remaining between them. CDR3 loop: CSAAGVAYEQYF. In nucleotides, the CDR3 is TGCAGCGCCGCAGGGGTAGCCTACGAGCAGTACTTC.

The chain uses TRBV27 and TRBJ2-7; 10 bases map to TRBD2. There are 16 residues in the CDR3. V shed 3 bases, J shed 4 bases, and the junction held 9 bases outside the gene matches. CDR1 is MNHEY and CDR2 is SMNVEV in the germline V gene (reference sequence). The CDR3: CASSLWKAGGPYEQYF. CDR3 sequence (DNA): TGTGCCAGCAGTTTGTGGAAAGCGGGAGGGCCGTACGAGCAGTACTTC.

CDR3 DNA sequence: TGCAGCGTTGCTGGGACTAGCGGGAACACCGGGGAGCTGTTTTTT. This gives the protein CSVAGTSGNTGELFF. This sequence joins TRBV29-1 and TRBJ2-2; TRBD2 agrees at 11 bases. This CDR3 is 15 amino acids long. Looked up from germline, CDR1 is SQVTM and CDR2 is ANQGSEA. V gave up 4 bases and J gave up 1 base; unmatched junction bases: 2.

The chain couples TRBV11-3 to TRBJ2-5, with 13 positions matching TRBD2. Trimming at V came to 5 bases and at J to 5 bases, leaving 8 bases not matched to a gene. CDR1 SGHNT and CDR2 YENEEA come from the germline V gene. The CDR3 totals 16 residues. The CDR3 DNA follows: TGTGCCAGCAGCACCCCGGGACTAGCGGGATTCGAGACCCAGTACTTC. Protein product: CASSTPGLAGFETQYF.

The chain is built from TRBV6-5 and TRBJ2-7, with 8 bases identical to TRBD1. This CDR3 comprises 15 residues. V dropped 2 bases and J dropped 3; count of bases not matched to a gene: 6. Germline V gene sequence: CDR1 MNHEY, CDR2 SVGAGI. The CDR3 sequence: CASSYATGVNYEQYF. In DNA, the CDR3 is TGTGCCAGCAGTTACGCGACAGGGGTTAACTACGAGCAGTACTTC.

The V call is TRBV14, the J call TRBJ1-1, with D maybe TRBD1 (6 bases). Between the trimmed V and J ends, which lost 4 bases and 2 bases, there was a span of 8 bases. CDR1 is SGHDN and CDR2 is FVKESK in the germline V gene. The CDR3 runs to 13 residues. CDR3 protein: CASSRQDNTEAFF. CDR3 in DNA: TGTGCCAGCAGCCGACAGGACAACACTGAAGCTTTCTTT. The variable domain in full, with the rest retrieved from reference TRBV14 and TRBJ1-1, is EAGVTQFPSHSVIEKGQTVTLRCDPISGHDNLYWYRRVMGKEIKFLLHFVKESKQDESGMPNNRFLAERTGGTYSTLKVQPAELEDSGVYFCASSRQDNTEAFFGQGTRLTVV.

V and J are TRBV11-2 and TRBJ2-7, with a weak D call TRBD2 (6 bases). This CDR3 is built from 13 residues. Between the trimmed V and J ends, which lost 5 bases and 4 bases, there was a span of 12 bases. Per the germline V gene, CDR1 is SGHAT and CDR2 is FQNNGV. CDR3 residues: CASSPGLFYEQYF. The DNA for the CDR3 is TGTGCCAGCAGCCCAGGACTATTTTACGAGCAGTACTTC.